This TCR beta chain was recovered during a study of T cell responses to AZD1222 COVID-19 vaccine. Generated by immunoSEQ multiplex PCR, the TCRdb table keeps only in-frame clones and is missing some. The repertoire includes about 150,000 clones, about nine tenths of them detected once, and more than 1.1% sits in the top ten. CDR3 length: 14 amino acids. Trimming left V 3 bases short and J 4 bases short, with 13 bases between. Per germline, CDR1 DFQATT and CDR2 SNEGSKA (reference sequence). Findings and caveats of the study: Nearly half of spike-specific TCRs reportedly go after variant regions that carry no mutations. It should be noted that donors were predominantly white British and more often female, and clonal diversity was possibly underestimated. The CD4 TCRs associated with vaccination extended across spike and predominated at 160-218 and 743-854.

This clone was detected only once. What it recognizes is unknown. The chain links TRBV20-1 to TRBJ1-5; D remains ambiguous. The material sequenced was peripheral blood, taken on day 0 of AZD1222 vaccination. This receptor was taken from an adult in good health. The chain's CDR3 is CSASRPGTNQPQHF. The CDR3, as DNA: TGCAGTGCTAGTAGACCAGGAACGAATCAGCCCCAGCATTTT.